This T cell receptor beta chain comes out of a study of blood T cell repertoires in COVID-19. Study details: Sample material is recorded as cDNA or gDNA derived from T cells, B-cell-depleted T cells, or PBMCs.

As originally analysed: From reference gene primer amplification, estimates of nucleated cell counts were derived. TCRdb's table, derived via immunoSEQ multiplex PCR, lists solely in-frame clones and lacks some. V, J and clone size are those of that table, while D and trimming were read from the DNA. The sample lists 350,000 to 450,000 clones, roughly nine tenths occurring once. This clone was observed a single time. Enrollees, roughly 18 to 89 years old, lived in 20 to 25 US areas. The TCR was taken from a man younger than 40 who had recovered from COVID-19. Sequencing used PBMCs or T cells enriched from blood (not recorded which).

The CDR3 region has the DNA TGCGCCAGCAAAGGTGGGGCCACTGAAGCTTTCTTT. Amino acid sequence: CASKGGATEAFF. The chain couples TRBV10-2 to TRBJ1-1; TRBD1 might be the D (5 bases). Per the germline V gene, CDR1 is WSHSY and CDR2 is SAAADI. V lost 7 bases and J 4 bases, leaving 10 bases between the germline ends. The CDR3 spans 12 residues.